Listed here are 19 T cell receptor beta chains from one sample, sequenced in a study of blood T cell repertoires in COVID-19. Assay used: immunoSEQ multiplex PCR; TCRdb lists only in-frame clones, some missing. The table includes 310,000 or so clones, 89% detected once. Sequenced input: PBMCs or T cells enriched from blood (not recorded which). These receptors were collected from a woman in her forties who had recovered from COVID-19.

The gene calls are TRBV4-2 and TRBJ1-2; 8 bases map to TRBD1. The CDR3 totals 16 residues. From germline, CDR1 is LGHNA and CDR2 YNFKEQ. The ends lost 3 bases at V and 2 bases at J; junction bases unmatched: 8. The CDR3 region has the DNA TGTGCCAGCAGCCACAGCGGACAGGGAGGAAACTATGGCTACACCTTC. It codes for CASSHSGQGGNYGYTF.

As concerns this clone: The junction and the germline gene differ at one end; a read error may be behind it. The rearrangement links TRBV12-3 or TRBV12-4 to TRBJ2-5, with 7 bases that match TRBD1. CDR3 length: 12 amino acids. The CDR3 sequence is CASSFSGGQGDF. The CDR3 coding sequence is TGTGCCAGCAGTTTTTCAGGAGGCCAGGGGGACTTC.

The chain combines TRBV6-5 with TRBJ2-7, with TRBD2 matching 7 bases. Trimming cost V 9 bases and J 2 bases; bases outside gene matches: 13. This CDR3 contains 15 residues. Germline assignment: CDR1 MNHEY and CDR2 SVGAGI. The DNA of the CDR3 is TGTGCCAGTAGAAGGGCTAGCGGAGCACCCTACGAGCAGTACTTC. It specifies CASRRASGAPYEQYF.

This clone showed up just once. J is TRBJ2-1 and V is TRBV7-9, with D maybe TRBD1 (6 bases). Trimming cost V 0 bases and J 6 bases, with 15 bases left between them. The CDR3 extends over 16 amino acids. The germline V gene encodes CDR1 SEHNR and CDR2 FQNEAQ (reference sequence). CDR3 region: CASSLALRQVSNEQFF. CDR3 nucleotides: TGTGCCAGCAGCTTAGCGCTGCGACAGGTCTCCAATGAGCAGTTCTTC.

The DNA for the CDR3 is TGTGCCAGCAGCCCCTTAGGGCCGGGACAGGGGGCCGGGGAGCTGTTTTTT. It yields the protein CASSPLGPGQGAGELFF. This chain joins TRBV11-2 and TRBJ2-2, with 11 positions matching TRBD1. This CDR3 is built from 17 residues. The J segment lost 6 bases and the V segment lost 5 bases, leaving 11 bases of the junction unmatched. Germline-derived CDR1 and CDR2 are SGHAT and FQNNGV.

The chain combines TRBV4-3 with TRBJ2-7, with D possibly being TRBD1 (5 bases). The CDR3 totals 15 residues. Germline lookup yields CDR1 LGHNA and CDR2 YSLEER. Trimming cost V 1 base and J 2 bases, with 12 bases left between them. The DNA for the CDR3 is TGCGCCAGCAGCCAAGGCCCGACAGTGCCCTACGAGCAGTACTTC. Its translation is CASSQGPTVPYEQYF.

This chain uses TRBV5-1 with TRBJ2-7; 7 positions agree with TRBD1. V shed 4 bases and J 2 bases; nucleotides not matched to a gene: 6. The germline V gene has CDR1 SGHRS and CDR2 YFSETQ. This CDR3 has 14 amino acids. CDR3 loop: CASSDFTGAYEQYF. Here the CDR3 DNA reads TGCGCCAGCAGCGATTTTACAGGGGCCTACGAGCAGTACTTC.

The CDR3 nucleotides read TGTGCCAGCAGGAAGCTGTCCTACGAGCAGTACTTC. Translation gives CASRKLSYEQYF. This rearrangement joins TRBV2 to TRBJ2-7; D not resolved. Per the germline V gene, CDR1 is SNHLY and CDR2 is FYNNEI. CDR3 length equals 12 residues. Trimming took 6 bases from V and 1 from J, leaving 7 bases between them. Combining the CDR3 with reference TRBV2 and TRBJ2-7 gives the whole variable domain EPEVTQTPSHQVTQMGQEVILRCVPISNHLYFYWYRQILGQKVEFLVSFYNNEISEKSEIFDDQFSVERPDGSNFTLKIRSTKLEDSAMYFCASRKLSYEQYFGPGTRLTVT.

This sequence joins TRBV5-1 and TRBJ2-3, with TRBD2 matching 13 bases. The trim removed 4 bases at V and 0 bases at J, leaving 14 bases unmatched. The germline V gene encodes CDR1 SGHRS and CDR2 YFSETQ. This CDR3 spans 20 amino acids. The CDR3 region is CASSPPPRTSGGPSTDTQYF. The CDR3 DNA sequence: TGCGCCAGCAGCCCCCCACCCAGGACTAGCGGGGGACCTAGCACAGATACGCAGTATTTT.

CDR3 DNA: TGTGCCAGTAGTGACAGTTACAATGAGCAGTTCTTC. Translated, it gives CASSDSYNEQFF. The V call is TRBV19, the J call TRBJ2-1; weak D call: TRBD1 (5 bases). The CDR3 totals 12 residues. Trimming left V 5 bases short and J 4 bases short, with 6 bases between. CDR1 and CDR2 from the germline V gene are LNHDA and SQIVND (reference sequence).

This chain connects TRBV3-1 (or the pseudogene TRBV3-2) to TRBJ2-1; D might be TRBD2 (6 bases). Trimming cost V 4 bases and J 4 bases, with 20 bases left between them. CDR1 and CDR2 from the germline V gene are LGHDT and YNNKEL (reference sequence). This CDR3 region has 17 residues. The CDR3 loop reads CASSLKKGSGRYNEQFF. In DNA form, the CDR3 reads TGTGCCAGCAGCCTTAAGAAGGGTAGCGGTAGGTACAATGAGCAGTTCTTC.

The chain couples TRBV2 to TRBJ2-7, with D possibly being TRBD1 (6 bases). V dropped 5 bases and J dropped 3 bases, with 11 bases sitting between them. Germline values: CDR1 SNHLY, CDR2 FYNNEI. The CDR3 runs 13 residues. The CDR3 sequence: CASSNPGVYEQYF. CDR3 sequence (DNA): TGTGCCAGCAGTAATCCAGGGGTCTACGAGCAGTACTTC.

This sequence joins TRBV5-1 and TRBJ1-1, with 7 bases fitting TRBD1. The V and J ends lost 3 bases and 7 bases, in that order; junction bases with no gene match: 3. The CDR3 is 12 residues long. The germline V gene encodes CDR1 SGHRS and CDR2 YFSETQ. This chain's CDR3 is CASSYGTDEAFF. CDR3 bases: TGCGCCAGCAGCTACGGGACAGATGAAGCTTTCTTT.

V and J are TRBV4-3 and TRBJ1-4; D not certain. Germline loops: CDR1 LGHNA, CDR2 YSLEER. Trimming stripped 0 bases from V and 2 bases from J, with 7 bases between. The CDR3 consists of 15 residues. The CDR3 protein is CASSQDRLTNEKLFF. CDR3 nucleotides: TGCGCCAGCAGCCAAGATCGACTTACTAATGAAAAACTGTTTTTT.

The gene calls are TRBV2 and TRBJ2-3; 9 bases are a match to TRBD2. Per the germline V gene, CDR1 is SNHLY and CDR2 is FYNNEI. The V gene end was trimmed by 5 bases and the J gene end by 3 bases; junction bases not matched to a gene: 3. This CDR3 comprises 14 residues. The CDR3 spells CASSFSGGTDTQYF. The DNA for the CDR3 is TGTGCCAGCAGTTTTAGCGGGGGAACAGATACGCAGTATTTT.

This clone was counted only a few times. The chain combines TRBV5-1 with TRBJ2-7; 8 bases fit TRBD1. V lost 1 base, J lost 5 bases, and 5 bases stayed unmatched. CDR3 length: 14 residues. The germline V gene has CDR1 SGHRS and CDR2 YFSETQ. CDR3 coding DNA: TGCGCCAGCAGCTTGTTACAGGGGGGTAACGAGCAGTACTTC. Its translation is CASSLLQGGNEQYF.

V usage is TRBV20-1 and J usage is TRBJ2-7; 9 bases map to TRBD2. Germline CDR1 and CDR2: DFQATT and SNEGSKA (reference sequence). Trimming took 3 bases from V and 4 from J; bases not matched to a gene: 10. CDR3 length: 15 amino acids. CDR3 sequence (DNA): TGCAGTGCTAGTCCTCTAGCGGGACCGAGGTACGAGCAGTACTTC. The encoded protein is CSASPLAGPRYEQYF.

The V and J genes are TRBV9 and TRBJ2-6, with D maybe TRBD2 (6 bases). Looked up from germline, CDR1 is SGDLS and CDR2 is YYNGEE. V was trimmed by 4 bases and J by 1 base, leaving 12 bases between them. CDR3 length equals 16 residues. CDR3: CASSPNRGSGANVLTF. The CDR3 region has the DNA TGTGCCAGCAGCCCGAACCGGGGGTCTGGGGCCAACGTCCTGACTTTC.

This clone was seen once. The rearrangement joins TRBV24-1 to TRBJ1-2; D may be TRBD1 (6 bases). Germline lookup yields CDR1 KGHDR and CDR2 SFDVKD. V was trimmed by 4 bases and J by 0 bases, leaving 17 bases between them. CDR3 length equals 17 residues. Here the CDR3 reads CATSDSRRGGANYGYTF. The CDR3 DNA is TGTGCCACCAGTGACTCCCGGCGGGGGGGCGCTAACTATGGCTACACCTTC.